This T cell receptor beta chain was captured in a study of human T cells and chemical hapten exposure. Study details: The variation in per-sample TCR yields arose mainly from small differences in pooled library volumes.

The trim removed 4 bases at V and 4 bases at J, leaving 13 bases unmatched. Germline assignment: CDR1 SGHRS and CDR2 YFSETQ. The length of the CDR3 is 16 residues. As to time point: pre-sensitization, week 0. Treatment described: therapeutic diphenylcyclopropenone sensitization with weekly scalp DPC. Blood, whole and unfractionated, served as the source for total RNA extraction. The authors' processing: Ranging from roughly 23,224 to 690,600, TCR counts per sample had a median value of around 92,000. TCRdb re-called the RACE reads with MiXCR, one entry per CDR3 protein. TCRdb's processing, not the authors' own work, is the source of the V and J calls. The sample carries 35,000 to 50,000 distinct CDR3 sequences, over 9.5% recorded once.

The chain joins TRBV5-1 to TRBJ1-1, with 7 nucleotides matching TRBD1. The receptor was derived from a man aged 30 to 39 with alopecia areata. Some clones in this sample may be carry-over from other donors' samples. The material sequenced was whole blood, taken in connection with sensitization to the hapten diphenylcyclopropenone (DPC). The CDR3 DNA reads as TGCGCCAGCAGCCCCATAGGGGGCAAGTTGAGCACTGAAGCTTTCTTT. Encoded protein: CASSPIGGKLSTEAFF. Combining the CDR3 with reference TRBV5-1 and TRBJ1-1 gives the whole variable domain KAGVTQTPRYLIKTRGQQVTLSCSPISGHRSVSWYQQTPGQGLQFLFEYFSETQRNKGNFPGRFSGRQFSNSRSEMNVSTLELGDSALYLCASSPIGGKLSTEAFFGQGTRLTVV.